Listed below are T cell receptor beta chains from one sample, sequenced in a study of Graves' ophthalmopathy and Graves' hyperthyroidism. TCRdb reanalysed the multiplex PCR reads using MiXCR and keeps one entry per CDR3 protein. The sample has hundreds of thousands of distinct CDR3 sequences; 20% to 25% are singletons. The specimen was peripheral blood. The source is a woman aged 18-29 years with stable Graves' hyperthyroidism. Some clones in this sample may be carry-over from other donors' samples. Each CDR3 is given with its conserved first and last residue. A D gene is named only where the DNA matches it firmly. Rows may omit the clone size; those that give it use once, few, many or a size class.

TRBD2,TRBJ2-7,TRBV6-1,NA,CASTGFSGGIYEQYF,TGTGCCAGCACCGGATTTAGCGGGGGGATCTACGAGCAGTACTTC
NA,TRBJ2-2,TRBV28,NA,CASSLSTPGGTGELFF,TGTGCCAGCAGTTTAAGTACTCCCGGGGGTACCGGGGAGCTGTTTTTT
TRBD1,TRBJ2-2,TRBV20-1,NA,CSAREGTVSTGDLFF,TGCAGTGCTAGAGAGGGGACAGTGTCAACCGGGGATCTGTTTTTT
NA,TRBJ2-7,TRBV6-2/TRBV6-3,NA,CASSYGDRWGSEQYF,TGTGCCAGCAGTTACGGAGACAGGTGGGGCAGCGAGCAGTACTTC
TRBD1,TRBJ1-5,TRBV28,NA,CASRRQGSYNQPQHF,TGTGCCAGCAGACGACAGGGGAGTTACAATCAGCCCCAGCATTTT
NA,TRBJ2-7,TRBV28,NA,CASSWGGRRLYF,TGTGCCAGCAGTTGGGGCGGGCGCCGACTGTACTTC
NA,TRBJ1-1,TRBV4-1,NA,CASSQVGAGTEAFF,TGCGCCAGCAGCCAAGTTGGGGCAGGCACTGAAGCTTTCTTT
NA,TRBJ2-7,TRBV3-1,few,CASSQSLAYEQYF,TGTGCCAGCAGCCAATCACTTGCCTACGAGCAGTACTTC
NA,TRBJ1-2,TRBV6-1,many,CASSECRRKCPTNGYTF,TGTGCCAGCAGTGAATGTCGTCGGAAGTGTCCTACGAATGGCTACACCTTC
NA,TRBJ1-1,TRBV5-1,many,CASRRLDREGTEAFF,TGCGCCAGCAGGAGACTCGACAGAGAGGGGACTGAAGCTTTCTTT
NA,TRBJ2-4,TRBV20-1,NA,CSARDSGTKNIQYF,TGCAGTGCTAGAGATTCCGGGACAAAAAACATTCAGTACTTC
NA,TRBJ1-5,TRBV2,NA,CASSVPGDDQPQHF,TGTGCCAGCAGTGTTCCGGGTGATGATCAGCCCCAGCATTTT
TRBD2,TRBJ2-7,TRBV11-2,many,CASSLVLLAGRSYEQYF,TGTGCCAGCAGCTTGGTATTACTAGCGGGACGGTCCTACGAGCAGTACTTC
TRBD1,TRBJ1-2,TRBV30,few,CAWQRPTGTGAGGHTF,TGTGCCTGGCAGAGGCCTACCGGGACAGGGGCAGGAGGGCACACCTTC
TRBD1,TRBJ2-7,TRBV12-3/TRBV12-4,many,CASSYTGGEQYF,TGTGCCAGCAGTTACACAGGGGGCGAGCAGTACTTC
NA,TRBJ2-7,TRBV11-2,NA,CASSAAAEVKQYEQYF,TGTGCCAGCAGCGCTGCGGCAGAGGTAAAGCAATACGAGCAGTACTTC
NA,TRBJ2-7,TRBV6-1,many,CASIGVDYEQYF,TGTGCCAGCATAGGCGTTGACTACGAGCAGTACTTC
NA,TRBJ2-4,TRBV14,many,CASSQDPMQNIQYF,TGTGCCAGCAGCCAAGATCCCATGCAAAACATTCAGTACTTC
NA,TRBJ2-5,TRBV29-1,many,CSVQEETDPYQETQYF,TGCAGCGTTCAGGAGGAAACAGACCCTTACCAAGAGACCCAGTACTTC
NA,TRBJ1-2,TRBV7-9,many,CASTLGGGGYTF,TGTGCCAGCACCCTCGGGGGAGGAGGCTACACCTTC
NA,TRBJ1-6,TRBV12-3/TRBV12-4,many,CASSLGRLLSSYNSPLHF,TGTGCCAGCAGTTTAGGGAGACTTTTAAGCTCCTATAATTCACCCCTCCACTTT
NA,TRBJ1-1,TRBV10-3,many,CAISEEAGETEAFF,TGTGCCATCAGTGAAGAGGCAGGGGAGACTGAAGCTTTCTTT
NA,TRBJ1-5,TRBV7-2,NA,CASSLGPNYSNQPQHF,TGTGCCAGCAGCTTAGGGCCCAACTATAGCAATCAGCCCCAGCATTTT
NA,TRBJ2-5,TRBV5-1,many,CASSVGEAETQYF,TGCGCCAGCAGTGTGGGGGAGGCTGAGACCCAGTACTTC
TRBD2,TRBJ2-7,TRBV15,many,CATSPLADYEQYF,TGTGCCACTTCACCACTAGCGGACTACGAGCAGTACTTC
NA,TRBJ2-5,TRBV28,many,CASSTRETQYF,TGTGCCAGCAGTACCAGGGAGACCCAGTACTTC
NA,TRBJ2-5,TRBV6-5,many,CASSYSMAGPQYF,TGTGCCAGCAGTTACTCGATGGCTGGGCCCCAGTACTTC
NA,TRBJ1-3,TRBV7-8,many,CASSLAGTGNTIYF,TGTGCCAGCAGCTTAGCGGGAACTGGAAACACCATATATTTT
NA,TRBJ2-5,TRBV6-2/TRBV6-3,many,CASSYVYQETQYF,TGTGCCAGCAGTTACGTGTACCAAGAGACCCAGTACTTC
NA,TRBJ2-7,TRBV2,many,CASSPSLALSYEQYF,TGTGCCAGCAGCCCCTCACTAGCCCTCTCCTACGAGCAGTACTTC
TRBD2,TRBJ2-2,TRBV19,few,CASSERRRELAGELFF,TGTGCCAGTAGTGAGCGGCGGCGGGAGCTGGCCGGGGAGCTGTTTTTT
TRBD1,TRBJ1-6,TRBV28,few,CASSLLAGTGDSPLHF,TGTGCCAGCAGTTTACTTGCCGGGACAGGGGATTCACCCCTCCACTTT
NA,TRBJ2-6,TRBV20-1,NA,CSASLVGYGANVLTF,TGCAGTGCTAGTCTTGTCGGTTATGGGGCCAACGTCCTGACTTTC
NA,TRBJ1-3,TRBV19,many,CASTEFGSGGNTIYF,TGTGCCAGTACAGAATTCGGGAGCGGTGGAAACACCATATATTTT
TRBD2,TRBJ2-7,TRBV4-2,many,CASSQEVLAGGYEQYF,TGTGCCAGCAGCCAAGAGGTACTAGCGGGTGGCTACGAGCAGTACTTC
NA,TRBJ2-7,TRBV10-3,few,CAIGTRGSYEQYF,TGTGCCATCGGCACAAGAGGGTCCTACGAGCAGTACTTC
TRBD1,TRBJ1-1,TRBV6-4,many,CASSAEQGANTEAFF,TGTGCCAGCAGTGCCGAACAGGGGGCGAACACTGAAGCTTTCTTT
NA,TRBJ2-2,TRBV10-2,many,CASSPHADSTGELFF,TGCGCCAGCAGCCCCCACGCCGACAGCACCGGGGAGCTGTTTTTT
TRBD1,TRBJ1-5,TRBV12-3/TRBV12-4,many,CASKRGTGEGQPQHF,TGTGCCAGCAAACGGGGGACAGGGGAGGGTCAGCCCCAGCATTTT
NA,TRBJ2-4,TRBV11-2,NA,CASSLTRWQKNIQYF,TGTGCCAGCAGCTTAACTCGGTGGCAGAAAAACATTCAGTACTTC
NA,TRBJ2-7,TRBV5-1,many,CASSLTGPGSSYEQYF,TGCGCCAGCAGCTTGACCGGGCCTGGGAGTTCCTACGAGCAGTACTTC
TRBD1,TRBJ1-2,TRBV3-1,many,CASSQTRDSYYGYTF,TGTGCCAGCAGCCAAACCAGGGACAGCTACTATGGCTACACCTTC
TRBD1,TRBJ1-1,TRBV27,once,CASSSSDRADTEAFF,TGTGCCAGCAGTTCGTCTGACAGGGCGGACACTGAAGCTTTCTTT
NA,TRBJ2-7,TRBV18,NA,CASSPPSIYEQYF,TGTGCCAGCTCACCACCATCAATCTACGAGCAGTACTTC
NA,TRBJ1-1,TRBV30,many,CARRRSTALNTEAFF,TGTGCCCGCCGGAGATCCACAGCTCTGAACACTGAAGCTTTCTTT
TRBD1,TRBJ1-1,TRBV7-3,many,CASAEGANTEAFF,TGTGCCAGCGCCGAGGGGGCGAACACTGAAGCTTTCTTT
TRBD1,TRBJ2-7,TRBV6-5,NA,CASSYRDSGYDEQYF,TGTGCCAGCAGTTACCGGGACAGTGGGTACGACGAGCAGTACTTC
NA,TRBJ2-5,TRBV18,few,CASSPPRGGAETQYF,TGTGCCAGCTCACCACCTAGGGGAGGCGCAGAGACCCAGTACTTC
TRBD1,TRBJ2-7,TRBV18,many,CASSVRGQVPDYEQYF,TGTGCCAGCTCAGTGCGAGGACAGGTTCCGGATTACGAGCAGTACTTC
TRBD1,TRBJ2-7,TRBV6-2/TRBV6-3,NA,CASSYVRGLVDEQYF,TGTGCCAGCAGTTACGTCAGGGGGCTTGTCGACGAGCAGTACTTC
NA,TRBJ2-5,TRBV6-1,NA,CASQEVPQETQYF,TGTGCCAGCCAAGAGGTTCCTCAAGAGACCCAGTACTTC
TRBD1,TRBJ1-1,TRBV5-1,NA,CASRDRPDSTEAFF,TGCGCCAGTCGGGACAGGCCGGACAGCACTGAAGCTTTCTTT
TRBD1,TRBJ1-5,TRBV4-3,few,CASSQTGYQPQHF,TGCGCCAGCAGCCAGACAGGGTACCAGCCCCAGCATTTT
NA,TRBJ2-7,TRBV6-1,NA,CASIDPGTASSYEQYF,TGTGCCAGCATTGATCCCGGGACGGCGAGCTCCTACGAGCAGTACTTC